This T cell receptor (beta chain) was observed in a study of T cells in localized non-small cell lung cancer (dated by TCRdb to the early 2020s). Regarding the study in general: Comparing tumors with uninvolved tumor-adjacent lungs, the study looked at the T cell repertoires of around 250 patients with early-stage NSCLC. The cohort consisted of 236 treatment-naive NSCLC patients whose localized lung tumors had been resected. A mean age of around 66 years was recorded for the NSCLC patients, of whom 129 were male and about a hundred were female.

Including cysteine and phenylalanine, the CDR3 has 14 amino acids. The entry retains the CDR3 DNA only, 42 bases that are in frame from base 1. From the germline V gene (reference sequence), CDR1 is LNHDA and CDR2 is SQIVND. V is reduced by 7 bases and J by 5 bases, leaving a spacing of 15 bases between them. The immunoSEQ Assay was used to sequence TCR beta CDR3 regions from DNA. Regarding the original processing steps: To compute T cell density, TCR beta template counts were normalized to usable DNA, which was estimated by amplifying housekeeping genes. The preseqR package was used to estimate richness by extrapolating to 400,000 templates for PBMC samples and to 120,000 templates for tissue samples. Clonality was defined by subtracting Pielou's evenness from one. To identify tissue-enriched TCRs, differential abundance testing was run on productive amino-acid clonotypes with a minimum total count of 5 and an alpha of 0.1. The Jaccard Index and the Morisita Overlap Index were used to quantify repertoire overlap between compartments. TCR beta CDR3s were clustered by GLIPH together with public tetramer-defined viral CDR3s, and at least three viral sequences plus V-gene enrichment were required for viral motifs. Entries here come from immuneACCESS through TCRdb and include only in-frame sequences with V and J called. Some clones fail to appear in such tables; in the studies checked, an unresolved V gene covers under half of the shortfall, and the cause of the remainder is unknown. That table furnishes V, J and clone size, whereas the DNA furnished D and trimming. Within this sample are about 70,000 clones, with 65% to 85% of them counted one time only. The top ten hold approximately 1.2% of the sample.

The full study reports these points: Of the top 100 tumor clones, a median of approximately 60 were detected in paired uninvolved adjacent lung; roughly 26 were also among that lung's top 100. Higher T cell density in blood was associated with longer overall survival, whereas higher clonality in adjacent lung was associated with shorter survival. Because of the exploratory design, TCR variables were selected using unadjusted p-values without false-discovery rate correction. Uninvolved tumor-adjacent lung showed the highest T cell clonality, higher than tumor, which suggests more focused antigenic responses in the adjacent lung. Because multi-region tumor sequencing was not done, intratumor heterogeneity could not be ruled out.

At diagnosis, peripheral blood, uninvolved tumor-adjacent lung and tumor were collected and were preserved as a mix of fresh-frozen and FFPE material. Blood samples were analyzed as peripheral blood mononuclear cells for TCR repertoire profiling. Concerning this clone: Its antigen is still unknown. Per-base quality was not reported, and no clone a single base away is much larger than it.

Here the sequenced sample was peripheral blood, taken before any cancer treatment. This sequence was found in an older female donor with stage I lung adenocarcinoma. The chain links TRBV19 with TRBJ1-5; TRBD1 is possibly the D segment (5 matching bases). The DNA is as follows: TGTGCCAGTAAATTTTCTGGGGACCATCAGCCCCAGCATTTT. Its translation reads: CASKFSGDHQPQHF.